The T cell receptor (beta chain) described here comes from a study of response to subunit inactivated influenza vaccine. This clonotype has only a few counts. Its antigen remains unknown. The CDR3 loop spans 15 amino acids. V was pared by 3 bases and J by 8 bases, with 4 bases of the junction left unmatched. Germline CDR1 and CDR2: MDHEN and SYDVKM. In TCRdb, the RT-PCR reads were re-called with MiXCR into one record per CDR3 protein. The data show about 530,000 distinct CDR3 sequences, approximately 12% seen once. Findings and limits, study-wide: Each seasonal influenza vaccination, the authors suggested, recruits few new T cells.

The material sequenced was PBMCs from blood, taken on the day of vaccination. The TCR originated in a man between 45 and 60 years old who received an inactivated influenza vaccine. The V and J genes are TRBV28 and TRBJ2-1; 13 nucleotides line up with TRBD2. CDR3 sequence reads: CASSFPTSGRYEQFF. The CDR3 DNA reads as TGTGCCAGCAGTTTCCCGACTAGCGGGAGGTATGAGCAGTTCTTC.